This TCR beta chain derives from a study of T-cell reconstitution after alpha-beta-depleted transplantation in children. This CDR3 region has 20 residues. The V end lost 2 bases, the J end lost 1 base, and 25 bases lay between the germline ends. This sample's TCRbeta library carried unique molecular identifier barcodes. TCRdb passed the PCR reads through MiXCR, listing each CDR3 protein once. The sample shows some 300,000 distinct CDR3 sequences, about 9.4% of them seen only once. Specimen: PBMCs from the stem cell graft donor, collected from the stem cell graft. The source is a human donor who donated a stem cell graft to a child with acute lymphoblastic leukemia. The J gene is TRBJ2-3, the V gene TRBV12-3 or TRBV12-4; D is uncertain. CDR3 loop: CASSLKLTASSFLGTDTQYF. CDR3 nucleotides: TGTGCCAGCAGTTTAAAGTTGACCGCCTCGTCGTTCTTAGGCACAGATACGCAGTATTTT.